Reported below is one TCR beta chain. Its antigen is unknown. Trimming shortened V by 4 bases and J by 4 bases, and 10 bases separated the two germline ends. Germline CDR1 and CDR2: SQVTM and ANQGSEA. The CDR3 sequence is 12 residues long. This sample was included in a study of beta chain features in type 1 diabetes. Study findings and constraints: Reduced insertions and increased deletions marked VDJ junctions in type 1 diabetes patients. Type 1 diabetes patients had TCRB CDR3s that were shorter (moderately but significantly so) in all four CD4+ subsets. The similarity of naive, central memory and Treg TCRB repertoires appeared greater among patients than among healthy donors.

The investigators reverse transcribed all of the isolated RNA, so they sequenced expressed TCRB transcripts. Clones were read by immunoSEQ multiplex PCR, and TCRdb kept only the in-frame ones, dropping some. The table has under 450,000 clones, 14% seen once. The specimen sequenced was naive CD4+ T cells from blood. The clonotype was recovered from a man in his thirties or forties in good health. The V gene is TRBV29-1, the J gene TRBJ1-1; D is unclear. The CDR3 reads CSVARVGTEAFF. The CDR3, as DNA: TGCAGCGTTGCAAGAGTGGGCACTGAAGCTTTCTTT.